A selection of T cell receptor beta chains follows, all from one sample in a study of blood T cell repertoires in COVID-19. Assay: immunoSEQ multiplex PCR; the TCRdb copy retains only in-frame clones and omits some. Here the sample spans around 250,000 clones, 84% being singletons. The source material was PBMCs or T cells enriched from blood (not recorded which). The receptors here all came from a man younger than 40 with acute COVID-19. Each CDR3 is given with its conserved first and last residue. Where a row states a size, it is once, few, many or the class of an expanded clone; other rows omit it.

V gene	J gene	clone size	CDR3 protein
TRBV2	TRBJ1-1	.	CASSVIANTEAFF
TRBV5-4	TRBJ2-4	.	CASTVWAGRAKNIQYF
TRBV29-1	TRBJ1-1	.	CSVFRDTEAFF
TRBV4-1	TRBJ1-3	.	CASSQVEGGPSGNTIYF
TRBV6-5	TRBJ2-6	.	CASTGGETGANVLTF
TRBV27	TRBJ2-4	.	CASSLRGQPKNIQYF
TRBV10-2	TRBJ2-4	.	CASSSDRELAKNIQYF
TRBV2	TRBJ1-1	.	CASREDYLNTEAFF
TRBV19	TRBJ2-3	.	CASSAKAGGGTDTQYF
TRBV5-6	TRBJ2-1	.	CASSQGLAGAYNEQFF
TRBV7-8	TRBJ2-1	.	CASSLDPATGLLF
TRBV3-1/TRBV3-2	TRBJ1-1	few	CASTLRGPDTEAFF
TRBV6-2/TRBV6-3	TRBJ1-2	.	CASSTTGTGISGYTF
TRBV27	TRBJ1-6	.	CASTRGQGNSPLHF
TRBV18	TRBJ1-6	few	CASSLQGNNSPLHF
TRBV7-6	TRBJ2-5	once	CASSLAALALGETQYF
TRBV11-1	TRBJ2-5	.	CASSRLGAGQAQYF